This is a list of T cell receptor beta chains from one sample in a study of identical twins. TCRdb re-called the 5' RACE reads through MiXCR, storing one row per CDR3 protein. The sample holds fewer than 800,000 distinct CDR3 sequences, about 7% seen once. The sample also formed part of further work on yellow fever vaccine responses in identical twins.

The sample taken for sequencing was PBMCs. All receptors come from a woman in her late teens or twenties in good health. Both conserved end residues are part of each CDR3. A D gene is named only where the DNA matches it firmly. Some rows mark clone size as missing; the rest say once, few, many or name a class of expanded clone.

D	V	J	size	DNA	CDR3
-	TRBV20-1	TRBJ2-1	few	TGCAGTGCCAGGACGGACTACCTAGCCTACAATGAGCAGTTCTTC	CSARTDYLAYNEQFF
TRBD1	TRBV10-3	TRBJ2-5	many	TGTGCCATCGGGACAGGGGGAGAGACCCAGTACTTC	CAIGTGGETQYF
-	TRBV11-1	TRBJ2-1	-	TGTGCCAGCAGCTTAGGGTCGACGCGAAGGGAGAACTACAATGAGCAGTTCTTC	CASSLGSTRRENYNEQFF
-	TRBV7-9	TRBJ2-1	few	TGTGCCAGCAGTCGGGACTTTGGGCAGTTCTTC	CASSRDFGQFF
-	TRBV6-5	TRBJ2-7	few	TGTGCCAGCAGTTGGGGGATTTCCTACGAGCAGTACTTC	CASSWGISYEQYF
TRBD2	TRBV10-3	TRBJ2-5	few	TGTGCCACCGTGGGTGGCGGGAGCCATGAGACCCAGTACTTC	CATVGGGSHETQYF
-	TRBV29-1	TRBJ2-7	-	TGCAGCGTTGAAGGCGAGGATTACGAGCAGTACTTC	CSVEGEDYEQYF
TRBD1	TRBV29-1	TRBJ2-2	few	TGCAGCGTTAGGACAGGGTCCAACACCGGGGAGCTGTTTTTT	CSVRTGSNTGELFF
TRBD1	TRBV12-5	TRBJ2-7	-	TGTGCTAGTGGTTCCAACGAGGACAGGGGACCCTATTACGAGCAGTACTTC	CASGSNEDRGPYYEQYF
TRBD1	TRBV28	TRBJ1-1	-	TGTGCCAGCAGTTTATGGGGGGACAGGAACACTGAAGCTTTCTTT	CASSLWGDRNTEAFF
-	TRBV12-3/TRBV12-4	TRBJ1-5	-	TGTGCGTCTCAGTTGGGGGGACCATATAGCAATCAGCCCCAGCATTTT	CASQLGGPYSNQPQHF
-	TRBV7-2	TRBJ1-5	many	TGTGCCAGCAGCTTAAAGGGCAATCAGCCCCAGCATTTT	CASSLKGNQPQHF
TRBD1	TRBV27	TRBJ2-7	-	TGTGCCAGCAGTTTAGGGACAGTCCCCTACGAGCAGTACTTC	CASSLGTVPYEQYF
-	TRBV7-2	TRBJ2-2	-	TGTGCCAGTGTCCGGGTTCGGGAGCTGTTTTTT	CASVRVRELFF
TRBD1	TRBV12-3/TRBV12-4	TRBJ1-6	few	TGTGCCAGCAGCCAACCCGCGACAGGGTATTCACCCCTCCACTTT	CASSQPATGYSPLHF
-	TRBV15	TRBJ2-5	few	TGTGCCACCAGCAGGGGAGGCCAGGGGGAGACCCAGTACTTC	CATSRGGQGETQYF
TRBD2	TRBV18	TRBJ2-7	few	TGTGCCAGCTCGCCGGTAGCGGGAGTATGGGAGCAGTACTTC	CASSPVAGVWEQYF
-	TRBV6-2/TRBV6-3	TRBJ2-6	-	TGTGCCAGCAGACCCCTGTCGTCTGGGGCCAACGTCCTGACTTTC	CASRPLSSGANVLTF
-	TRBV5-1	TRBJ1-1	many	TGCGCCAGCATGGATTCGGGGAAGAGGACTGAAGCTTTCTTT	CASMDSGKRTEAFF
-	TRBV6-5	TRBJ2-2	many	TGTGCCACCGCAACCCTGGTAGGGGAGCTGTTTTTT	CATATLVGELFF
-	TRBV5-1	TRBJ2-1	many	TGCGCCAGCAGCTTCTCGCTAAGCTCCTACAATGAGCAGTTCTTC	CASSFSLSSYNEQFF
-	TRBV20-1	TRBJ2-1	-	TGCTGCGTCAGGGCCCATTCCGCGGACCCCTACAATGAGCAGTTCTTC	CCVRAHSADPYNEQFF
-	TRBV28	TRBJ1-5	many	TGTGCCAGCAGTTTAACTGGGGGCGGCAATCAGCCCCAGCATTTT	CASSLTGGGNQPQHF
TRBD1	TRBV5-1	TRBJ1-6	-	TGCGCCAGCAGCCCACGACCGGGACAGAATTCACCCCTCCACTTT	CASSPRPGQNSPLHF
-	TRBV12-3/TRBV12-4	TRBJ2-2	few	TGTGCCAGCAGTTCTCAGAGCCCAGGGTCCGGGGAGCTGTTTTTT	CASSSQSPGSGELFF
TRBD2	TRBV7-6	TRBJ2-1	-	TGTGCCAGCAGCCGAGGACTAGCGGGAGAGATCGTCTACAATGAGCAGTTCTTC	CASSRGLAGEIVYNEQFF
-	TRBV11-2	TRBJ2-2	few	TGTGCCAGCAGCCCAAGGGGGGGGAGCGGGGAGCTGTTTTTT	CASSPRGGSGELFF
TRBD1	TRBV4-1	TRBJ1-6	few	TGCGCCAGCAGCCAAGAGAGTGGACAGGGAAGATCACCCCTCCACTTT	CASSQESGQGRSPLHF
TRBD1	TRBV24-1	TRBJ2-1	many	TGTGCCACCGGGACAGGGACCAATGAGCAGTTCTTC	CATGTGTNEQFF
TRBD1	TRBV10-3	TRBJ2-1	many	TGTGCCATCAGCAGTGACAGGGCTACCTACAATGAGCAGTTCTTC	CAISSDRATYNEQFF
-	TRBV5-1	TRBJ2-4	few	TGCGCCAGCAGCTTGAGGTCCGACCTAATTCTAGCCAAAAACATTCAGTACTTC	CASSLRSDLILAKNIQYF
TRBD2	TRBV5-1	TRBJ2-1	-	TGCGCCAGCAGCTTGGCGCCTAGCGGGACCAAGCATGAGCAGTTCTTC	CASSLAPSGTKHEQFF
-	TRBV12-3/TRBV12-4	TRBJ2-4	few	TGTGCCAGCAGTTTGAGGGTGGATAGCGCGGACCTAGCCAAAAACATTCAGTACTTC	CASSLRVDSADLAKNIQYF
TRBD2	TRBV9	TRBJ2-2	-	TGTGCCAGCAGCGCGGGACTAGCGGGGGGGCCAGGCACCGGGGAGCTGTTTTTT	CASSAGLAGGPGTGELFF
TRBD2	TRBV6-1	TRBJ2-1	-	TGTGCCAGTCTAGCGGGAGTCGGAATCACCTACAATGAGCAGTTCTTC	CASLAGVGITYNEQFF
-	TRBV5-5	TRBJ2-2	few	TGTGCCAGCAGCCCCCTTGGAGGAGAGGTTACCGGGGAGCTGTTTTTT	CASSPLGGEVTGELFF
-	TRBV5-5	TRBJ2-7	many	TGTGCCAGCAGCTTGAGAGCCGGCAAGTCCTACGAGCAGTACTTC	CASSLRAGKSYEQYF
-	TRBV28	TRBJ1-5	-	TGTGCCAGCAGGCCATCTCCAGGGAATCAGCCCCAGCATTTT	CASRPSPGNQPQHF
-	TRBV7-2	TRBJ2-5	-	TGTGCCAGCAGCCCGACGGTTGGGGATCCCGAGACCCAGTACTTC	CASSPTVGDPETQYF
-	TRBV5-1	TRBJ1-4	-	TGCGCCAGCAGCTTGGGTCCAGGGTCGACTAATGAAAAACTGTTTTTT	CASSLGPGSTNEKLFF
TRBD2	TRBV2	TRBJ2-3	many	TGTGCCAGCAGGGAGACTAGCGGTAGCACAGATACGCAGTATTTT	CASRETSGSTDTQYF
TRBD2	TRBV4-2	TRBJ2-1	few	TGTGCCAGCAGCCAATACGTGGCGACTAGCGGCCATGAGCAGTTCTTC	CASSQYVATSGHEQFF
-	TRBV29-1	TRBJ2-2	many	TGCAGCGTTGGTCAGAACACCGGGGAGCTGTTTTTT	CSVGQNTGELFF
TRBD1	TRBV6-1	TRBJ1-1	-	TGTGCCAGCAGGACGACAGGGAATAGCTTTTTTTGGACTGAAGCTTTCTTT	CASRTTGNSFFWTEAFF
-	TRBV5-6	TRBJ2-4	few	TGTGCCAGCAGCCGTGACAGGGTGGAGGGCATTCAGTACTTC	CASSRDRVEGIQYF
TRBD2	TRBV6-2/TRBV6-3	TRBJ2-7	many	TGTGCCAGCAGCCGACTAGCGGGATACGAGCAGTACTTC	CASSRLAGYEQYF
-	TRBV4-1	TRBJ2-1	-	TGCGCCAGCAGCCATGACGGTCGCAGGGAGCAGTTCTTC	CASSHDGRREQFF
-	TRBV5-1	TRBJ1-6	few	TGCGCCAGCAGCGCTACAGGGAGCTCCTATAATTCACCCCTCCACTTT	CASSATGSSYNSPLHF
-	TRBV11-2	TRBJ2-5	many	TGTGCCAGCAGTACAAGACGGGAACAAGAGACCCAGTACTTC	CASSTRREQETQYF